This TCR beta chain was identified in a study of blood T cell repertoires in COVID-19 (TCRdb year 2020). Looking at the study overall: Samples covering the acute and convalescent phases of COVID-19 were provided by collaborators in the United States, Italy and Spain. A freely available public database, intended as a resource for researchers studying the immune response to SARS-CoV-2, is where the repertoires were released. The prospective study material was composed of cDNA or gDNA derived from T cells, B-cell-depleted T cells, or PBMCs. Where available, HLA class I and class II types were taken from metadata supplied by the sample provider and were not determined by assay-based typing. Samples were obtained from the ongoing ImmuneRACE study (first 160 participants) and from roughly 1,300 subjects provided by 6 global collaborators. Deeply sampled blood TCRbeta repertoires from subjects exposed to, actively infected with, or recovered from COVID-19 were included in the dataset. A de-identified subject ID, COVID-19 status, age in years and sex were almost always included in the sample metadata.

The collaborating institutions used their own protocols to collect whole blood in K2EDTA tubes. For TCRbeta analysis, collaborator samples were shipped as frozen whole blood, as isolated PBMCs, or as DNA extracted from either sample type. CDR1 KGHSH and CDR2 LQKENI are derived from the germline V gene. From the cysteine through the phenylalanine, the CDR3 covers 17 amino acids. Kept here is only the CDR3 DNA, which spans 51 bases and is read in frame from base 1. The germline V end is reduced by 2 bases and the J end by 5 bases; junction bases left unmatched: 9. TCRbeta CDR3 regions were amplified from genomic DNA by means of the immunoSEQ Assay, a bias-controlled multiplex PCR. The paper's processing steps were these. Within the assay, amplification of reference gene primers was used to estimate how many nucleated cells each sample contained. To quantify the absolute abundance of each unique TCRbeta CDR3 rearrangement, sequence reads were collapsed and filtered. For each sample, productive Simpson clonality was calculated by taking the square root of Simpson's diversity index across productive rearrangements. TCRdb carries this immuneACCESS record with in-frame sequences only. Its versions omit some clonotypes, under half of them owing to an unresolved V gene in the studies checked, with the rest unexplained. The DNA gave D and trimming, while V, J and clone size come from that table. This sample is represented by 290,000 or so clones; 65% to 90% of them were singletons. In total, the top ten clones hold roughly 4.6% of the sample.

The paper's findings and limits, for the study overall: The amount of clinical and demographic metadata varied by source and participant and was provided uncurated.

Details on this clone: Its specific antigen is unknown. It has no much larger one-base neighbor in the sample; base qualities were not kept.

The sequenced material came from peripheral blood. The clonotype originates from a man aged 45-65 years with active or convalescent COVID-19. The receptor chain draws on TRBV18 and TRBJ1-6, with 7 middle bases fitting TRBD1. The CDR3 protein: CASSPLSPTGNNSPLHF. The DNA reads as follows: TGTGCCAGCTCACCATTGTCCCCGACAGGGAATAATTCACCCCTCCACTTT.